A selection of T cell receptor beta chains follows, all from one sample in a study of CD8 T cells in Susac syndrome. TCRdb re-analysed the immunoSEQ multiplex PCR reads in MiXCR, keeping a single row per CDR3 protein. This table has approximately 160,000 distinct CDR3 sequences, about 94% appearing once. Sequencing was done on a sample of CD4+ T cells from PBMCs. These receptors were obtained from a human donor in good health. Both conserved end residues are part of each CDR3. A D gene is named only where the DNA matches it firmly. Expanded clones get a size class; other rows say once, few or many, or leave the size out.

j_call d_call v_call clone_size cdr3_nt cdr3_aa
TRBJ2-7 - TRBV2 - TGTGCCATCGTCAGAAGTTACGAGCAGTACTTC CAIVRSYEQYF
TRBJ1-5 - TRBV7-9 - TGTGCCAGCAGCTACGACAGAGGTGAGCCCCAGCATTTT CASSYDRGEPQHF
TRBJ1-6 - TRBV3-1 - TGTGCCAGCAGCCTTACAAATTCACCCCTCCACTTT CASSLTNSPLHF
TRBJ1-2 - TRBV7-9 - TGTGCCAGCAGCTTAGATCTCTCCTATGGCTACACCTTC CASSLDLSYGYTF
TRBJ2-7 - TRBV29-1 few TGCAGCGTTGCGATACCGGGAAATGGCGAGCAGTACTTC CSVAIPGNGEQYF
TRBJ2-4 - TRBV20-1 - TGCAGTGCCTCCGAAGCGGTAATAGGGCGAAACATTCAGTACTTC CSASEAVIGRNIQYF
TRBJ1-2 TRBD1 TRBV20-1 - TGCAGTGCTGGGACAGGGGGAGGTAACTATGGCTACACCTTC CSAGTGGGNYGYTF
TRBJ1-1 - TRBV7-8 - TGTGCCAGCAGCTCGCGGATCCCTGGGGCTTTCTTT CASSSRIPGAFF
TRBJ2-5 TRBD1 TRBV20-1 - TGCAGCGCACCGGGACAGCCAGTCCAAGAGACCCAGTACTTC CSAPGQPVQETQYF
TRBJ1-6 - TRBV19 - TGTGCCAGTAAATCGCCGGACGGCCGGAATTCACCCCTCCACTTT CASKSPDGRNSPLHF
TRBJ2-1 - TRBV6-5 - TGTGCCAGCAGTTACGAAAAGGGGATAAACAATGAGCAGTTCTTC CASSYEKGINNEQFF
TRBJ1-1 - TRBV12-3/TRBV12-4 - TGTGCCAGCAGTTTGCGGCAGGGCTCTGAAGCTTTCTTT CASSLRQGSEAFF
TRBJ1-6 - TRBV4-1 - TGCGCCAGCAGCCCCCCAAGGGGGAACTATAATTCACCCCTCCACTTT CASSPPRGNYNSPLHF
TRBJ1-6 - TRBV7-2 - TGTGCCAGCAGCCTCGGCCCACCCGCTAATTCACCCCTCCACTTT CASSLGPPANSPLHF
TRBJ2-7 - TRBV13 - TGTGCCAGCAGCCGCACAGGACCCATCCACGAGCAGTACTTC CASSRTGPIHEQYF
TRBJ1-5 - TRBV30 - TGTGCCTGGAGTGTACAAGAGAATCAGCCCCAGCATTTT CAWSVQENQPQHF
TRBJ1-4 TRBD1 TRBV7-9 - TGTGCCAGCAGTTCAGGGGGCCAGGGGGCTAATGAAAAACTGTTTTTT CASSSGGQGANEKLFF
TRBJ1-5 - TRBV15 - TGTGCCACCAGCAGAGATCAAGGTCAGCCCCAGCATTTT CATSRDQGQPQHF
TRBJ2-1 TRBD2 TRBV9 once TGTGCCAGCAGCTCCCAGCGGGGGGGGTACAATGAGCAGTTCTTC CASSSQRGGYNEQFF
TRBJ2-5 - TRBV14 - TGTGCCAGCAGCCGCCTGTTTACGGGTTGGCAAGAGACCCAGTACTTC CASSRLFTGWQETQYF
TRBJ2-1 TRBD2 TRBV12-3/TRBV12-4 - TGTGCCAGCAGATTTACTAGCGCGGATAGGAATGAGCAGTTCTTC CASRFTSADRNEQFF
TRBJ1-3 TRBD1 TRBV18 - TGTGCCAGCTCACCAGTCCGGGACAGGGGTAACACCATATATTTT CASSPVRDRGNTIYF
TRBJ1-2 - TRBV7-9 - TGTGCCAGCAGCCCCCCGGGCCAGATAGGCTACACCTTC CASSPPGQIGYTF
TRBJ1-2 - TRBV2 - TGTGCCTACCCGGGCCTGTCCAACTATGGCTACACCTTC CAYPGLSNYGYTF
TRBJ2-5 TRBD2 TRBV12-3/TRBV12-4 - TGTGCCAGCAGTTCTCTGACTAGCGGGGGCCCAGGCTTC CASSSLTSGGPGF
TRBJ2-7 - TRBV5-1 - TGCGCCAGCAGCTTGGCCGGGGGGCAGACCTCCTACGAGCAGTACTTC CASSLAGGQTSYEQYF
TRBJ2-3 - TRBV7-2 - TGTGCCAGCAGCTTATGGGGGCCCACAGATACGCAGTATTTT CASSLWGPTDTQYF
TRBJ2-3 TRBD2 TRBV5-1 - TGCGCCAGCCGCAGCGGGGGTTCGGCAGATACGCAGTATTTT CASRSGGSADTQYF
TRBJ2-7 TRBD1 TRBV6-5 - TGTGCCAGCAGTACCTCCGGGACAGGACTCTACGAGCAGTACTTC CASSTSGTGLYEQYF
TRBJ2-7 - TRBV27 - TGTGCCAGCAGCCGGGACGGACCCTACGAGCAGTACTTC CASSRDGPYEQYF
TRBJ2-1 - TRBV6-1 - TGTGCCAGCAGTCAACGCCAACCGGGGGTTGACAATGAGCAGTTCTTC CASSQRQPGVDNEQFF
TRBJ1-2 TRBD1 TRBV20-1 - TGCAGTGCTGCCGGGACAGTTTTGAACACCTTC CSAAGTVLNTF
TRBJ2-7 - TRBV10-3 - TGTGCCATCAGTGAGCCCCCGGGGGATACAGGTTACGAGCAGTACTTC CAISEPPGDTGYEQYF
TRBJ1-1 - TRBV18 - TGTGCCAGCTCACCACCGCCAGGGGCAGAGAACACTGAAGCTTTCTTT CASSPPPGAENTEAFF
TRBJ2-2 TRBD1 TRBV27 - TGTGCCAGCAGTTTCCAGGGGGCTATGGAAGGCGGGGAGCTGTTTTTT CASSFQGAMEGGELFF
TRBJ2-5 TRBD2 TRBV5-6 - TGTGCCAGCAGCCAACTAGCGGGGGTCCTCTTAGAGACCCAGTACTTC CASSQLAGVLLETQYF
TRBJ1-2 - TRBV19 few TGTGCCAGTAGTACGACGGTTAACTATGGCTACACCTTC CASSTTVNYGYTF
TRBJ2-1 - TRBV15 - TGTGCCACCAGCAGAGCTGCCGTCAGTGAGCAGTTCTTC CATSRAAVSEQFF
TRBJ2-3 - TRBV9 - TGTGCCAGCAGCGAGATGGCGAGCACAGATACGCAGTATTTT CASSEMASTDTQYF
TRBJ1-4 - TRBV20-1 - TGCAGTGCTAGAGTATCGGCTAAAGAAAAACTGTTTTTT CSARVSAKEKLFF
TRBJ2-1 TRBD1 TRBV9 once TGTGCCAGCAGCCGACAGGGAAGCTCCTACAATGAGCAGTTCTTC CASSRQGSSYNEQFF